One T cell receptor (beta chain) is described in this entry. Produced via immunoSEQ multiplex PCR; TCRdb's table is partial and in-frame only. The data hold some 50,000 clones, with about 90% observed a single time. This specimen belongs to a study of OX40 agonist ivuxolimab in advanced cancers. The germline V gene encodes CDR1 MGHRA and CDR2 YSYEKL. Trimming removed 0 bases from V and 6 bases from J, with 12 bases in between. The CDR3 contains 16 residues. The clonotype was recovered from an adult with an advanced solid tumor such as melanoma, head and neck, liver or kidney cancer. Sequencing used CD4+ or CD8+ T cells sorted from blood, obtained in a trial of the OX40 agonist ivuxolimab. The rearrangement joins TRBV4-1 to TRBJ1-6; D is possibly TRBD1 (6 bases). For the CDR3, the DNA is TGCGCCAGCAGCCAAGATTGGGGGGGGCTTAATTCACCCCTCCACTTT. It yields the protein CASSQDWGGLNSPLHF.